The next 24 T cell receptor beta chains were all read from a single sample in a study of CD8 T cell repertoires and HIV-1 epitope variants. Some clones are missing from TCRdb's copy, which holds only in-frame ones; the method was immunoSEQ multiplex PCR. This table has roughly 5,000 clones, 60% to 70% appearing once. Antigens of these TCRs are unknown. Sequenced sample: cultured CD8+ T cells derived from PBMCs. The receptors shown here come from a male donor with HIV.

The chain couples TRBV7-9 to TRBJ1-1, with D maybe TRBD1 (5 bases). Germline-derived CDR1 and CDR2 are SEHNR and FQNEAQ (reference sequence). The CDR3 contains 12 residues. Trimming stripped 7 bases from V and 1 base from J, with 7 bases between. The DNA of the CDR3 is TGTGCCAGCACCCAGGGGAACACTGAAGCTTTCTTT. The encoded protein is CASTQGNTEAFF.

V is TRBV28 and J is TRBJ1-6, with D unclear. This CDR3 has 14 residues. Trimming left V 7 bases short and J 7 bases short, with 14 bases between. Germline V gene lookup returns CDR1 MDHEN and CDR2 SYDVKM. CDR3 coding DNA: TGTGCCAGCACCCGGCTTGTCCCAAATTCACCCCTCCACTTT. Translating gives CASTRLVPNSPLHF.

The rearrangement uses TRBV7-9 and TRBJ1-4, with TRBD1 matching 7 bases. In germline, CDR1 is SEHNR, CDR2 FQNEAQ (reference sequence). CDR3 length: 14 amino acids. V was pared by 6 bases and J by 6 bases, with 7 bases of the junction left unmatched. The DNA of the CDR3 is TGTGCCAGCAGTCAGGGACAGTCCTATGAAAAACTGTTTTTT. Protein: CASSQGQSYEKLFF.

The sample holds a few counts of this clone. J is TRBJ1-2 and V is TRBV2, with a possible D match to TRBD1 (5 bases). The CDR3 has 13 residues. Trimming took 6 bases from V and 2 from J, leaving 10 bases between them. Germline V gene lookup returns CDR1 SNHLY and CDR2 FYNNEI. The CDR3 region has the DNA TGTGCCAGCAGCGGGACGTTCAACTATGGCTACACCTTC. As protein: CASSGTFNYGYTF.

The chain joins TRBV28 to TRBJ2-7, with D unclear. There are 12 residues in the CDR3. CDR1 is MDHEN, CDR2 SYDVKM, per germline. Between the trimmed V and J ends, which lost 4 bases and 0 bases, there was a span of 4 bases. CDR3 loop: CASSSDSYEQYF. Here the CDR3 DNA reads TGTGCCAGCAGTTCAGACTCCTACGAGCAGTACTTC.

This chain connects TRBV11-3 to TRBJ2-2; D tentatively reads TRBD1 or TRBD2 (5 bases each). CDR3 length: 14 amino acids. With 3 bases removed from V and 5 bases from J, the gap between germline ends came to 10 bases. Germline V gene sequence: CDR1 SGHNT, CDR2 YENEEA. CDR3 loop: CASSFRGETGELFF. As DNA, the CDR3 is TGTGCCAGCAGCTTTAGAGGGGAAACCGGGGAGCTGTTTTTT.

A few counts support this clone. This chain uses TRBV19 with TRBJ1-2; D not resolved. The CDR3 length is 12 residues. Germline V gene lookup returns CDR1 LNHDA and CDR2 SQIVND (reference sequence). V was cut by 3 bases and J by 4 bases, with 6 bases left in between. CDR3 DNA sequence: TGTGCCAGTAGTATTTCGGTCTATGGCTACACCTTC. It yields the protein CASSISVYGYTF.

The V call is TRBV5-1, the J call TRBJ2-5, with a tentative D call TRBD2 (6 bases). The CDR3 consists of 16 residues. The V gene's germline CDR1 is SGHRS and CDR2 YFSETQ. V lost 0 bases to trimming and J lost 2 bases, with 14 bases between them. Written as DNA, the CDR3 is TGCGCCAGCAGCTTGGATTCTAGCGTTGGGCAAGAGACCCAGTACTTC. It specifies CASSLDSSVGQETQYF. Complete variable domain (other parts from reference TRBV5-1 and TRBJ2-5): KAGVTQTPRYLIKTRGQQVTLSCSPISGHRSVSWYQQTPGQGLQFLFEYFSETQRNKGNFPGRFSGRQFSNSRSEMNVSTLELGDSALYLCASSLDSSVGQETQYFGPGTRLLVL.

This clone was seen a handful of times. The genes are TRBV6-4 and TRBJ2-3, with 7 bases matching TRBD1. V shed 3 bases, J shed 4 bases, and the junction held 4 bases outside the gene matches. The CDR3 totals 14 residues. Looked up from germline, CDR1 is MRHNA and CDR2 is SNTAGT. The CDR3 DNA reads TGTGCCAGCAGTGAAGAGGGGGCGGCAGATACGCAGTATTTT. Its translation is CASSEEGAADTQYF.

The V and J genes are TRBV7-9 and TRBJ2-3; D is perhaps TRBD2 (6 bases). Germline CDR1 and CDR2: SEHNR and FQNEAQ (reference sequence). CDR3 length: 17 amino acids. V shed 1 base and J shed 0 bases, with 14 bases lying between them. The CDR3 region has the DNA TGTGCCAGCAGCTTAGACACGGCGGGACCTAGCACAGATACGCAGTATTTT. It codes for CASSLDTAGPSTDTQYF.

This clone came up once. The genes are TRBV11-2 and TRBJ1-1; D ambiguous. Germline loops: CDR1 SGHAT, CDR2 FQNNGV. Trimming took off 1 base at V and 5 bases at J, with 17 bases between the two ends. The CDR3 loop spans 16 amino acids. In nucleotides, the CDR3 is TGTGCCAGCAGCTTAGGTTTCAGTGAATGGTATACTGAAGCTTTCTTT. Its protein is CASSLGFSEWYTEAFF.

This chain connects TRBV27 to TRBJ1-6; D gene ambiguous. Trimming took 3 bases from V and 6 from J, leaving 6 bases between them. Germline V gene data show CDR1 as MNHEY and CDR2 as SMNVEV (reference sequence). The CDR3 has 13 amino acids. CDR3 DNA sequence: TGTGCCAGCAGTTTGGCAGTTAATTCACCCCTCCACTTT. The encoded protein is CASSLAVNSPLHF.

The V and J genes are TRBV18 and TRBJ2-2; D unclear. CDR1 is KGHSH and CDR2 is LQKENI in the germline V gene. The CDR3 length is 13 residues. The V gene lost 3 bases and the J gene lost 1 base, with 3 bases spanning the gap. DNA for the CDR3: TGTGCCAGCTCACCGGGGAACACCGGGGAGCTGTTTTTT. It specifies CASSPGNTGELFF.

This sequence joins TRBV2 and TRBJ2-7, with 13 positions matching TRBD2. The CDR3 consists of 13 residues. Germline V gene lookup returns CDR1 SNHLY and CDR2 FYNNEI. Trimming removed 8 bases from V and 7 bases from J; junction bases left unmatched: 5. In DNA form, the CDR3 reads TGTGCCAGCGACCCGACTAGCGGGAGGGAGCAGTACTTC. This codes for CASDPTSGREQYF.

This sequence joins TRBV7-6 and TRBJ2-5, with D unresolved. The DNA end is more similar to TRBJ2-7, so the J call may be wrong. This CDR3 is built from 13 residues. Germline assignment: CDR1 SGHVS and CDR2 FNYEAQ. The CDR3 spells CASSPAGTYEQYF. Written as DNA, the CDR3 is TGTGCCAGCAGCCCCGCTGGAACCTACGAGCAGTACTTC.

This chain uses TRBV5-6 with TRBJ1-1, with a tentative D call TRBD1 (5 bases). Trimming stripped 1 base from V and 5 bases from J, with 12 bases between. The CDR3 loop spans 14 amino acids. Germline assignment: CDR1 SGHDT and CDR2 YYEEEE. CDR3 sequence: CASSLNQGSTEAFF. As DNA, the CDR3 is TGTGCCAGCAGCTTGAATCAGGGTAGTACTGAAGCTTTCTTT.

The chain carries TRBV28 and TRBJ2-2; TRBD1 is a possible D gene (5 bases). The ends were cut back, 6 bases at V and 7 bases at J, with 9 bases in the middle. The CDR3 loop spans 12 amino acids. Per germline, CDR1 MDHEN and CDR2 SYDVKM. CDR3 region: CASSQGVGELFF. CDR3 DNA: TGTGCCAGCAGCCAGGGTGTCGGGGAGCTGTTTTTT. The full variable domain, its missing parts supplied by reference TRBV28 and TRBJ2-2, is DVKVTQSSRYLVKRTGEKVFLECVQDMDHENMFWYRQDPGLGLRLIYFSYDVKMKEKGDIPEGYSVSREKKERFSLILESASTNQTSMYLCASSQGVGELFFGEGSRLTVL.

The CDR3 loop reads CASSSGTPDVGIQYF. The DNA for the CDR3 is TGTGCCAGCAGTTCCGGGACCCCTGATGTGGGCATTCAGTACTTC. J is TRBJ2-4 and V is TRBV28; the D call may be TRBD1 or TRBD2 (5 bases each). With 4 bases removed from V and 9 bases from J, the gap between germline ends came to 19 bases. The CDR3 consists of 15 residues. The germline V gene has CDR1 MDHEN and CDR2 SYDVKM.

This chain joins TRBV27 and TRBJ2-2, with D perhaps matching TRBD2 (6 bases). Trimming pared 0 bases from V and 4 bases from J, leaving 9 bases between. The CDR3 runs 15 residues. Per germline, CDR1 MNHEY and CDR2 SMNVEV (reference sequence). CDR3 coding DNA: TGTGCCAGCAGTTTATCCGGGAGTGGCACCGGGGAGCTGTTTTTT. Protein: CASSLSGSGTGELFF.

CDR3 in amino acids: CASSNLLRDSETQYF. The CDR3 DNA is TGCGCCAGCAGTAACTTGCTCAGGGATTCGGAGACCCAGTACTTC. The chain joins TRBV10-2 to TRBJ2-5, with D maybe TRBD1 (5 bases). CDR1 WSHSY and CDR2 SAAADI come from the germline V gene. This CDR3 has 15 residues. V dropped 5 bases and J dropped 5 bases, with 18 bases sitting between them.

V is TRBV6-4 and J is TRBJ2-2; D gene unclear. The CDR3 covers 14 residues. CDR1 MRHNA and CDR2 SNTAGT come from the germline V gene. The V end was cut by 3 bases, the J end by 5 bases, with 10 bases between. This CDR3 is CASSEGRKTGELFF. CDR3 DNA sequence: TGTGCCAGCAGTGAGGGAAGAAAGACCGGGGAGCTGTTTTTT.

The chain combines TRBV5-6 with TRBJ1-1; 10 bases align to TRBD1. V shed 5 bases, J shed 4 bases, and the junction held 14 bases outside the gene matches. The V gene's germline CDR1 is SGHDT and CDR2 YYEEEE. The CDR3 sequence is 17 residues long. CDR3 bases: TGTGCCAGCAGTTCCCCCGGGACAGGGGTGATTTCCACTGAAGCTTTCTTT. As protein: CASSSPGTGVISTEAFF.

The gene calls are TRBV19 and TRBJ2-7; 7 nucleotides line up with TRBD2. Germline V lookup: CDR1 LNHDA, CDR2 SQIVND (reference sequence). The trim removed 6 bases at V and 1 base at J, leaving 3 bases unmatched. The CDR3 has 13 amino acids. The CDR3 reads CASSFGGSYEQYF. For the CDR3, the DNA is TGTGCCAGTAGCTTCGGGGGGTCCTACGAGCAGTACTTC.

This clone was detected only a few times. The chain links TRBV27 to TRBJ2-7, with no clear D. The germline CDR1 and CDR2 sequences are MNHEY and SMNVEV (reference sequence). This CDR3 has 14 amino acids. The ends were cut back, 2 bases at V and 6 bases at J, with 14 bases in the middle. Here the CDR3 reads CASSLTPGLSEQYF. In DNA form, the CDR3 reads TGTGCCAGCAGTTTAACCCCCGGGCTCAGCGAGCAGTACTTC.